Following are 27 T cell receptor beta chains from one sample sequenced in a study of blood T cell repertoires in COVID-19 (dated by TCRdb to 2019 to 2021). Library preparation employed the immunoSEQ multiplex PCR assay. TCRdb carries this immuneACCESS record with in-frame sequences only. Its versions omit some clonotypes, under half of them owing to an unresolved V gene in the studies checked, with the rest unexplained. This sample is represented by about 64,000 clones; around 90% of them were singletons. The top ten hold approximately 40% of the sample. The sample comprised peripheral blood. The source is an older woman with COVID-19, enrolled during active disease.

The V and J genes are TRBV5-4 and TRBJ2-7, with D perhaps matching TRBD2 (6 bases). Germline V gives CDR1 SGHNT, CDR2 YYREEE (reference sequence). The CDR3 is 13 amino acids. V dropped 3 bases and J dropped 2 bases, with 9 bases sitting between them. The CDR3 DNA sequence: TGTGCCAGCAGCTCCTGGGGGGCCTACGAGCAGTACTTC. The encoded protein is CASSSWGAYEQYF.

This sequence joins TRBV7-9 and TRBJ2-2, with 7 bases fitting TRBD1. Germline lookup yields CDR1 SEHNR and CDR2 FQNEAQ (reference sequence). The V and J ends lost 1 base and 1 base, in that order; junction bases with no gene match: 0. The CDR3 is made up of 15 amino acids. The CDR3 protein is CASSLGTGNTGELFF. In DNA form, the CDR3 reads TGTGCCAGCAGCTTAGGGACAGGGAACACCGGGGAGCTGTTTTTT.

The V and J genes are TRBV4-1 and TRBJ2-3, with 9 bases identical to TRBD1. CDR3 size: 17 residues. Trimming cost V 0 bases and J 2 bases; bases outside gene matches: 6. CDR1 and CDR2 from the germline V gene are MGHRA and YSYEKL. CDR3 sequence: CASSQDPRTGVTDTQYF. The CDR3, as DNA: TGCGCCAGCAGCCAAGATCCCCGGACAGGGGTCACAGATACGCAGTATTTT.

The chain recombines TRBV19 with TRBJ2-3; D is possibly TRBD2 (6 bases). The CDR3 is 15 amino acids. Trimming shortened V by 1 base and J by 1 base, and 9 bases separated the two germline ends. Germline V gene sequence: CDR1 LNHDA, CDR2 SQIVND (reference sequence). The CDR3 DNA follows: TGTGCCAGTAGTATAGCGGGAGCCGGCACAGATACGCAGTATTTT. It yields the protein CASSIAGAGTDTQYF.

This chain links TRBV2 with TRBJ1-2; 7 bases map to TRBD1. CDR1 is SNHLY and CDR2 is FYNNEI in the germline V gene. This CDR3 contains 16 residues. Unmatched junction bases numbered 12, after V lost 5 bases and J lost 3 bases. In DNA, the CDR3 is TGTGCCAGCAGTTGGACAGGCGAACCGTCTTACTATGGCTACACCTTC. This encodes CASSWTGEPSYYGYTF.

This chain links TRBV29-1 with TRBJ2-1; 9 bases align to TRBD2. This CDR3 is 15 amino acids long. Trimming took 0 bases from V and 9 from J; bases not matched to a gene: 9. Germline V CDR1 and CDR2: SQVTM, ANQGSEA. The CDR3 DNA sequence: TGCAGCGTTGAAGATGCGGTAGCGGGAGCCGGTGAGCAGTTCTTC. This encodes CSVEDAVAGAGEQFF.

The chain carries TRBV19 and TRBJ2-3; 7 bases are shared with TRBD2. Germline CDR1 LNHDA, CDR2 SQIVND (reference sequence). J gave up 2 bases and V 6 bases, and 2 bases lay outside the gene matches. The CDR3 runs to 13 residues. The DNA of the CDR3 is TGTGCCAGTAGCGGGGGGTCCACAGATACGCAGTATTTT. Its protein product is CASSGGSTDTQYF.

J is TRBJ2-3 and V is TRBV7-8; 15 nucleotides agree with TRBD2. J was trimmed by 5 bases and V by 4 bases; bases with no gene match: 7. The CDR3 spans 17 residues. Germline V gives CDR1 SGHVS, CDR2 FQNEAQ. Here the CDR3 reads CASSSRTSGGVLDTQYF. DNA of the CDR3: TGTGCCAGCAGCTCTAGGACTAGCGGGGGGGTCCTAGATACGCAGTATTTT.

The chain has TRBV7-9 and TRBJ2-5, with a weak D call TRBD2 (6 bases). The CDR3 runs to 13 residues. Germline V gene data show CDR1 as SEHNR and CDR2 as FQNEAQ (reference sequence). V was clipped by 1 base and J by 6 bases, with 9 bases between them. The CDR3 DNA reads TGTGCCAGCAGCTTAGGGGGAGGACAGACCCAGTACTTC. Translated: CASSLGGGQTQYF.

This clone was detected only once. The chain couples TRBV10-2 to TRBJ1-4, with D possibly matching TRBD1 (5 bases). V lost 0 bases to trimming and J lost 7 bases, with 12 bases between them. CDR3 length equals 15 residues. Germline V CDR1 and CDR2: WSHSY, SAAADI. CDR3 amino acids: CASSESSGLAEKLFF. DNA of the CDR3: TGCGCCAGCAGTGAGTCGTCAGGGTTGGCTGAAAAACTGTTTTTT.

This rearrangement joins TRBV6-5 to TRBJ1-5; D is unclear. Germline CDR1 MNHEY, CDR2 SVGAGI. V lost 5 bases and J lost 4, with 9 bases in between. This CDR3 region has 13 residues. CDR3 amino acids: CASSLGTNQPQHF. Here the CDR3 DNA reads TGTGCCAGCAGTCTAGGAACAAATCAGCCCCAGCATTTT.

By share, this clone ranks as large. CDR3 amino acids: CASSFRQGASTGELFF. CDR3 nucleotide sequence: TGTGCCAGCAGCTTCCGGCAGGGGGCTAGCACCGGGGAGCTGTTTTTT. The chain uses TRBV7-9 and TRBJ2-2; 8 bases are shared with TRBD1. The germline V gene encodes CDR1 SEHNR and CDR2 FQNEAQ (reference sequence). The CDR3 has 16 amino acids. J gave up 4 bases and V 3 bases, and 7 bases lay outside the gene matches. The whole variable domain, remainder taken from reference TRBV7-9 and TRBJ2-2, is DTGVSQNPRHKITKRGQNVTFRCDPISEHNRLYWYRQTLGQGPEFLTYFQNEAQLEKSRLLSDRFSAERPKGSFSTLEIQRTEQGDSAMYLCASSFRQGASTGELFFGEGSRLTVL.

The chain uses TRBV7-2 and TRBJ2-2; 10 bases fit TRBD1. V gave up 5 bases and J gave up 4 bases; unmatched junction bases: 10. This CDR3 has 17 amino acids. Germline CDR1 is SGHTA and CDR2 is FQGNSA. The CDR3 nucleotides read TGTGCCAGCAGCCCCCTGGGACAGGGGAGGCGCACCGGGGAGCTGTTTTTT. It translates to CASSPLGQGRRTGELFF.

The chain uses TRBV11-3 and TRBJ1-2; D remains ambiguous. Trimming cost V 0 bases and J 8 bases, with 7 bases left between them. Per germline, CDR1 SGHNT and CDR2 YENEEA. This CDR3 contains 12 residues. CDR3 nucleotides: TGTGCCAGCAGCTTAGATTATCGGGGCTACACCTTC. It encodes CASSLDYRGYTF. Combining the CDR3 with reference TRBV11-3 and TRBJ1-2 gives the whole variable domain EAGVVQSPRYKIIEKKQPVAFWCNPISGHNTLYWYLQNLGQGPELLIRYENEEAVDDSQLPKDRFSAERLKGVDSTLKIQPAELGDSAVYLCASSLDYRGYTFGSGTRLTVV.

On this clone itself: Mismatch with germline at one junction end may stem from a read error. This chain uses TRBV7-2 with TRBJ2-7, with TRBD1 identical over 9 bases. Germline V gene sequence: CDR1 SGHTA, CDR2 FQGNSA. The CDR3 runs 14 residues. CDR3 DNA sequence: TGTGCCAGCAGTCCCGGGACAGGGATTGGCTGGGGACACTTC. Residues: CASSPGTGIGWGHF.

This clone was picked up a small number of times. This chain uses TRBV11-2 with TRBJ1-1, with 7 bases matching TRBD1. The V gene end was trimmed by 5 bases and the J gene end by 5 bases; junction bases not matched to a gene: 5. Germline V gene lookup returns CDR1 SGHAT and CDR2 FQNNGV. This CDR3 region has 13 residues. The CDR3 loop is CASSRQGDTEAFF. CDR3 DNA: TGTGCCAGCAGCCGACAGGGTGATACTGAAGCTTTCTTT.

The chain links TRBV28 to TRBJ2-2; TRBD1 agrees at 8 bases. CDR3 length: 16 residues. V dropped 3 bases and J dropped 4; count of bases not matched to a gene: 7. Germline V lookup: CDR1 MDHEN, CDR2 SYDVKM. As DNA, the CDR3 is TGTGCCAGCAGTTTGCGGACAGGGTCGATCACCGGGGAGCTGTTTTTT. This translates into CASSLRTGSITGELFF.

This clone occurred a few times. The chain links TRBV6-2 or TRBV6-3 to TRBJ1-2; weak D call: TRBD1 (5 bases). Germline CDR1 and CDR2: MNHEY and SVGEGT. CDR3 length: 15 residues. V lost 6 bases, J lost 4 bases, and 18 bases lay in between. The CDR3 DNA reads as TGTGCCAGCAGCCCGGGTGGGGCCTCGAGCTATGGCTACACCTTC. Residues: CASSPGGASSYGYTF.

This sequence joins TRBV11-3 and TRBJ2-1; 8 nucleotides agree with TRBD2. The CDR3 extends over 14 amino acids. The trim removed 1 base at V and 8 bases at J, leaving 4 bases unmatched. Germline V lookup: CDR1 SGHNT, CDR2 YENEEA. The CDR3 coding sequence is TGTGCCAGCAGCTTAGGCCCGGGAGGGGATGAGCAGTTCTTC. The encoded protein is CASSLGPGGDEQFF.

This chain joins TRBV6-5 and TRBJ2-1, with D hard to call. V lost 1 base, J lost 3 bases, and 13 bases lay in between. Per the germline V gene, CDR1 is MNHEY and CDR2 is SVGAGI. This CDR3 region has 16 residues. The CDR3 region has the DNA TGTGCCAGCAGTTACTTCTCGAGGAACCTCTACAATGAGCAGTTCTTC. Residues: CASSYFSRNLYNEQFF.

This chain links TRBV7-9 with TRBJ2-7; tentative D call: TRBD2 (6 bases). The CDR3 length is 14 residues. The ends were cut back, 1 base at V and 6 bases at J, with 13 bases in the middle. CDR1 and CDR2 from the germline V gene are SEHNR and FQNEAQ (reference sequence). This CDR3 reads CASSLDPGVGEQYF. CDR3 DNA sequence: TGTGCCAGCAGCTTAGATCCGGGAGTAGGCGAGCAGTACTTC.

The chain joins TRBV12-3 or TRBV12-4 to TRBJ1-6, with D unclear. The CDR3 is 12 amino acids. Trimming stripped 7 bases from V and 7 bases from J, with 8 bases between. CDR3 protein: CASKRQNSPLHF. Written as DNA, the CDR3 is TGTGCCAGCAAGCGGCAGAATTCACCCCTCCACTTT.

The V call is TRBV21-1, the J call TRBJ1-1; TRBD1 is taken as the D call from the table, unchecked against the DNA. TRBV21-1 is recorded as a pseudogene. The CDR3 extends over 17 amino acids. Written as DNA, the CDR3 is TGTGCCAGCAGCAAAGCCCCACAGGGGGCACCGAACACTGAAGCTTTCTTT. Protein: CASSKAPQGAPNTEAFF.

The chain combines TRBV5-6 with TRBJ1-3; D unresolved. The CDR3 covers 13 residues. CDR1 is SGHDT and CDR2 is YYEEEE in the germline V gene. V lost 2 bases and J lost 4, with 7 bases in between. The CDR3 protein is CASSFTVGNTIYF. The DNA for the CDR3 is TGTGCCAGCAGCTTTACGGTGGGAAACACCATATATTTT.

The CDR3 reads CALGAGREQYF. DNA of the CDR3: TGTGCCCTTGGGGCGGGACGCGAGCAGTACTTC. This chain uses TRBV11-2 with TRBJ2-7; TRBD2 is a possible D gene (6 bases). Between the trimmed V and J ends, which lost 11 bases and 6 bases, there was a span of 14 bases. Per germline, CDR1 SGHAT and CDR2 FQNNGV. There are 11 residues in the CDR3.

This clone has just a few counts. This chain links TRBV7-9 with TRBJ1-1; 10 nucleotides align to TRBD1. The CDR3 has 15 amino acids. The V and J ends lost 4 bases and 4 bases, in that order; junction bases with no gene match: 6. CDR1 is SEHNR and CDR2 is FQNEAQ in the germline V gene (reference sequence). CDR3 sequence reads: CASSSGTGAGTEAFF. The CDR3 DNA sequence: TGTGCCAGCAGCTCCGGGACAGGGGCGGGCACTGAAGCTTTCTTT.

The chain recombines TRBV30 with TRBJ1-5; the match to TRBD1 covers 10 bases. Germline V gives CDR1 GTSNPN, CDR2 SVGIG (reference sequence). This CDR3 spans 22 amino acids. V dropped 3 bases and J dropped 1; count of bases not matched to a gene: 24. CDR3 sequence: CAWRRPSPPGQGSVASNQPQHF. DNA of the CDR3: TGTGCCTGGAGGAGGCCCTCCCCACCGGGACAGGGGTCCGTAGCCAGCAATCAGCCCCAGCATTTT.